One and the same sample provided the 29 T cell receptor beta chains below, sequenced in a study of shared clonotypes between healthy human individuals. Profiled with immunoSEQ multiplex PCR; TCRdb holds only in-frame clones, not every one. The sample records about 2.4 million clones, more than 85% being singletons. Material: naive CD4+ T cells from PBMCs. Subset here: CD45RA+ positively selected. The source of these receptors is a man aged 18 to 30 in good health. Some clones in this sample may be carry-over from other donors' samples.

This clone was seen a single time. This chain uses TRBV7-9 with TRBJ1-4, with TRBD1 matching over 9 bases. Unmatched junction bases numbered 3, after V lost 1 base and J lost 6 bases. CDR1 and CDR2 from the germline V gene are SEHNR and FQNEAQ (reference sequence). The CDR3 spans 15 residues. The CDR3 sequence: CASSLGDRVYEKLFF. The CDR3 nucleotides are TGTGCCAGCAGCTTAGGGGACAGGGTTTATGAAAAACTGTTTTTT.

This rearrangement joins TRBV18 to TRBJ2-4; 9 bases agree with TRBD1. The CDR3 contains 18 residues. The germline V gene encodes CDR1 KGHSH and CDR2 LQKENI. The junction had 13 bases not matched to a gene; V was cut back by 5 bases and J by 2 bases. The CDR3 spells CASSYTGTGIVTKNIQYF. The CDR3 bases are TGTGCCAGCTCATATACCGGGACAGGGATAGTAACCAAAAACATTCAGTACTTC.

This clone has only one observation. The same CDR3 also results from other DNA sequences found in this sample. The rearrangement joins TRBV28 to TRBJ2-7, with unresolved D. V was clipped by 7 bases and J by 6 bases, with 13 bases between them. Looked up from germline, CDR1 is MDHEN and CDR2 is SYDVKM. This CDR3 has 12 residues. In DNA form, the CDR3 reads TGTGCCAGCACCCCCCCAGGACGCGAGCAGTACTTC. This translates into CASTPPGREQYF.

This clone came up a few times. The chain joins TRBV19 to TRBJ1-5; the D is unclear. Trimming cost V 5 bases and J 4 bases, with 18 bases left between them. The CDR3 is 16 amino acids. Germline CDR1 LNHDA, CDR2 SQIVND (reference sequence). CDR3 region: CASSPRRVLRNQPQHF. The DNA for the CDR3 is TGTGCCAGTAGTCCGCGACGAGTTTTGAGGAATCAGCCCCAGCATTTT.

The genes are TRBV5-5 and TRBJ2-5; D may match TRBD1 or TRBD2 (5 bases each). Trimming shortened V by 0 bases and J by 2 bases, and 11 bases separated the two germline ends. CDR1 and CDR2 (germline): SGHKS, YYEKEE (reference sequence). This CDR3 is built from 15 residues. CDR3 protein: CASSLGQGVQETQYF. The CDR3 DNA sequence: TGTGCCAGCAGCTTGGGGCAGGGAGTACAAGAGACCCAGTACTTC.

The rearrangement uses TRBV6-1 and TRBJ2-5; D unresolved. The closer fit of TRBJ2-7 to the DNA end suggests the J call may be wrong. The CDR3 has 12 amino acids. Germline V gene lookup returns CDR1 MNHNS and CDR2 SASEGT. CDR3 sequence reads: CASSGGSYEQYF. The CDR3 bases are TGTGCCAGCAGTGGTGGTTCCTACGAGCAGTACTTC.

The chain employs TRBV9 and TRBJ2-3; 8 bases are shared with TRBD1. Germline CDR1 reads SGDLS; CDR2 reads YYNGEE. The trim removed 1 base at V and 4 bases at J, leaving 8 bases unmatched. The CDR3 runs 16 residues. The CDR3 loop is CASSVSGQGYPDTQYF. CDR3 sequence (DNA): TGTGCCAGCAGCGTAAGTGGACAGGGTTATCCAGATACGCAGTATTTT.

V and J are TRBV5-4 and TRBJ2-5; TRBD1 matches at 10 bases. The germline CDR1 and CDR2 sequences are SGHNT and YYREEE (reference sequence). The CDR3 runs 13 residues. The J segment lost 5 bases and the V segment lost 7 bases, leaving 5 bases of the junction unmatched. CDR3 bases: TGTGCCAGCGCGACAGGGGGCGGGGAGACCCAGTACTTC. This encodes CASATGGGETQYF.

The V and J genes are TRBV4-1 and TRBJ2-7; 7 nucleotides match TRBD1. After removal of 4 bases from V and 2 bases from J, the junction contained 11 bases not matched to a gene. Germline V gene lookup returns CDR1 MGHRA and CDR2 YSYEKL. This CDR3 is 16 amino acids long. The CDR3 protein is CASSLQRNRGPYEQYF. The CDR3 DNA reads as TGCGCCAGCAGCCTACAACGGAACAGGGGACCCTACGAGCAGTACTTC.

The chain links TRBV27 to TRBJ1-5; D possibly corresponds to TRBD1 (5 bases). V dropped 4 bases and J dropped 4 bases, with 14 bases sitting between them. Per the germline V gene, CDR1 is MNHEY and CDR2 is SMNVEV (reference sequence). The CDR3 spans 15 residues. CDR3 amino acids: CASSSGQGRNQPQHF. The CDR3 nucleotides are TGTGCCAGCAGTTCGGGGCAGGGCAGGAATCAGCCCCAGCATTTT.

This clone was observed a single time. The J gene is TRBJ1-1, the V gene TRBV5-5; possibly TRBD1 for D (5 bases). This CDR3 is built from 11 residues. Trimming removed 4 bases at V and 7 bases at J, with 8 bases between. Germline CDR1 SGHKS, CDR2 YYEKEE (reference sequence). The CDR3 coding sequence is TGTGCCAGCAGCCTACAGGTTGAAGCTTTCTTT. It translates to CASSLQVEAFF.

The CDR3 protein is CATQRGYEQYF. CDR3 DNA sequence: TGTGCCACCCAGAGGGGCTACGAGCAGTACTTC. The chain links TRBV19 to TRBJ2-7; D is perhaps TRBD1 or TRBD2 (5 bases each). Trimming shortened V by 10 bases and J by 3 bases, and 10 bases separated the two germline ends. In germline, CDR1 is LNHDA, CDR2 SQIVND (reference sequence). This CDR3 is built from 11 residues.

The V call is TRBV19, the J call TRBJ2-2, with 7 bases aligning to TRBD2. Germline V lookup: CDR1 LNHDA, CDR2 SQIVND (reference sequence). With V trimmed by 6 bases and J by 4 bases, 5 bases remained unmatched. CDR3 length equals 14 residues. CDR3 protein: CASRTSSGTGELFF. The CDR3 nucleotides are TGTGCCAGTAGAACCTCTAGCGGCACCGGGGAGCTGTTTTTT. Full variable domain (missing parts from reference TRBV19 and TRBJ2-2): DGGITQSPKYLFRKEGQNVTLSCEQNLNHDAMYWYRQDPGQGLRLIYYSQIVNDFQKGDIAEGYSVSREKKESFPLTVTSAQKNPTAFYLCASRTSSGTGELFFGEGSRLTVL.

This chain connects TRBV7-9 to TRBJ1-2; D gene unclear. Germline-derived CDR1 and CDR2 are SEHNR and FQNEAQ (reference sequence). The V end was cut by 4 bases, the J end by 10 bases, with 22 bases between. The CDR3 totals 15 residues. CDR3 coding DNA: TGTGCCAGCAGCTACATGGACGGAGACGGTATGGTCTACACCTTC. Its protein is CASSYMDGDGMVYTF.

This clone has more than one count but fewer than ten. The chain employs TRBV7-9 and TRBJ1-2; D is possibly TRBD1 (6 bases). Germline CDR1 and CDR2: SEHNR and FQNEAQ (reference sequence). This CDR3 comprises 13 residues. V dropped 6 bases and J dropped 5 bases, with 13 bases sitting between them. The CDR3 DNA reads TGTGCCAGCAGTTTAAGCGGACAGTATGGCTACACCTTC. Protein: CASSLSGQYGYTF.

The DNA for the CDR3 is TGTGCCAGCCCCATGCTGGGGGACTCTGGGGCCAACGTCCTGACTTTC. Protein product: CASPMLGDSGANVLTF. The chain is built from TRBV7-9 and TRBJ2-6; D could derive from TRBD1 or TRBD2 (5 bases each). V lost 8 bases, J lost 0 bases, and 14 bases lay in between. CDR1 is SEHNR, CDR2 FQNEAQ, per germline (reference sequence). This CDR3 has 16 residues.

This chain uses TRBV7-2 with TRBJ1-4; possible D gene TRBD1, 5 bases. Germline CDR1 and CDR2: SGHTA and FQGNSA. Trimming shortened V by 4 bases and J by 6 bases, and 12 bases separated the two germline ends. This CDR3 is 14 amino acids long. CDR3 protein: CASSWDGRDEKLFF. As DNA, the CDR3 is TGTGCCAGCAGCTGGGACGGACGGGATGAAAAACTGTTTTTT.

This rearrangement joins TRBV5-6 to TRBJ2-7; 9 bases are a match to TRBD2. Germline V lookup: CDR1 SGHDT, CDR2 YYEEEE. The CDR3 is made up of 15 amino acids. With V trimmed by 5 bases and J by 3 bases, 9 bases remained unmatched. The CDR3: CASREGGRAFYEQYF. CDR3 bases: TGTGCCAGCAGAGAGGGCGGGAGGGCCTTCTACGAGCAGTACTTC.

Here the CDR3 reads CSVTTGEQFF. CDR3 DNA: TGCAGCGTTACAACAGGGGAGCAGTTCTTC. The rearrangement links TRBV29-1 to TRBJ2-1; perhaps TRBD1 as D (6 bases). Trimming removed 5 bases at V and 10 bases at J, with 9 bases between. The CDR3 is 10 residues long. Germline lookup yields CDR1 SQVTM and CDR2 ANQGSEA.

Remarks on this clone: Additional DNA sequences in this sample encode the identical CDR3. The V gene is TRBV27, the J gene TRBJ2-3; D is ambiguous. This CDR3 region has 14 residues. With 1 base removed from V and 2 bases from J, the gap between germline ends came to 7 bases. Per germline, CDR1 MNHEY and CDR2 SMNVEV (reference sequence). CDR3 in DNA: TGTGCCAGCAGTTTATTGGCCTCCACAGATACGCAGTATTTT. Its protein is CASSLLASTDTQYF.

The rearrangement uses TRBV2 and TRBJ2-5; D remains unclear. V was cut by 6 bases and J by 3 bases, with 11 bases left in between. CDR1 and CDR2 (germline): SNHLY, FYNNEI. The CDR3 totals 13 residues. In DNA form, the CDR3 reads TGTGCCAGCAGGAACGACGGTGAAGAGACCCAGTACTTC. The encoded protein is CASRNDGEETQYF.

As DNA, the CDR3 is TGTGCCAGCAGCCCCCCGAGCGGAGAGACCCAGTACTTC. Translated, it gives CASSPPSGETQYF. This chain connects TRBV5-4 to TRBJ2-5, with D maybe TRBD2 (5 bases). The CDR3 runs 13 residues. Germline lookup yields CDR1 SGHNT and CDR2 YYREEE (reference sequence). V lost 4 bases and J lost 4, with 11 bases in between.

CDR3: CASSDGWLAGENEQFF. DNA for the CDR3: TGCGCCAGCAGCGACGGGTGGCTAGCGGGAGAAAATGAGCAGTTCTTC. The genes are TRBV5-1 and TRBJ2-1, with TRBD2 matching over 10 bases. There are 16 residues in the CDR3. Germline loops: CDR1 SGHRS, CDR2 YFSETQ. Unmatched junction bases numbered 11, after V lost 4 bases and J lost 7 bases.

With regard to this clone: Other DNA sequences within the sample encode an identical CDR3. The rearrangement uses TRBV2 and TRBJ2-5, with a possible D match to TRBD1 (6 bases). The CDR3 loop spans 14 amino acids. The germline V gene has CDR1 SNHLY and CDR2 FYNNEI. Trimming took off 4 bases at V and 0 bases at J, with 9 bases between the two ends. The CDR3 loop is CASSVDRYQETQYF. In DNA form, the CDR3 reads TGTGCCAGCAGTGTCGACAGGTACCAAGAGACCCAGTACTTC.

The CDR3 DNA reads TGTGCCAGCAGTCAGAACGGGAGGCCAGAGACCCAGTACTTC. Translating it yields CASSQNGRPETQYF. The rearrangement joins TRBV27 to TRBJ2-5, with 7 bases fitting TRBD2. The ends lost 5 bases at V and 4 bases at J; junction bases unmatched: 7. The germline CDR1 and CDR2 sequences are MNHEY and SMNVEV (reference sequence). The CDR3 extends over 14 amino acids.

This clone turned up a few times. The rearrangement links TRBV9 to TRBJ1-4; D not certain. V lost 0 bases and J lost 1, with 7 bases in between. This CDR3 region has 15 residues. CDR1 is SGDLS, CDR2 YYNGEE, per germline. The CDR3 region is CASSVGRLTNEKLFF. DNA for the CDR3: TGTGCCAGCAGCGTAGGCCGCCTAACTAATGAAAAACTGTTTTTT.

J is TRBJ2-7 and V is TRBV7-2; TRBD2 matches at 9 bases. Germline V lookup: CDR1 SGHTA, CDR2 FQGNSA. V lost 2 bases, J lost 1 base, and 3 bases stayed unmatched. The CDR3 totals 15 residues. CDR3 residues: CASSLRGGVSYEQYF. As DNA, the CDR3 is TGTGCCAGCAGCTTACGCGGGGGGGTTTCCTACGAGCAGTACTTC. Using reference TRBV7-2 and TRBJ2-7 for the parts outside the CDR3, the full variable domain is GAGVSQSPSNKVTEKGKDVELRCDPISGHTALYWYRQSLGQGLEFLIYFQGNSAPDKSGLPSDRFSAERTGGSVSTLTIQRTQQEDSAVYLCASSLRGGVSYEQYFGPGTRLTVT.

The J gene is TRBJ1-4, the V gene TRBV18; D gene unclear. This CDR3 is 15 amino acids long. The V gene lost 4 bases and the J gene lost 2 bases, with 11 bases spanning the gap. The V gene's germline CDR1 is KGHSH and CDR2 LQKENI. Written as DNA, the CDR3 is TGTGCCAGCTCACTCCTCAGTGGTACTAATGAAAAACTGTTTTTT. This encodes CASSLLSGTNEKLFF.

The chain joins TRBV7-3 to TRBJ1-1; possible D gene TRBD1, 5 bases. V dropped 4 bases and J dropped 1 base, with 16 bases sitting between them. The length of the CDR3 is 16 residues. Germline values: CDR1 SGHTA, CDR2 FQGTGA. CDR3 loop: CASSSRARQPNTEAFF. For the CDR3, the DNA is TGTGCCAGCAGCTCCCGGGCACGACAGCCGAACACTGAAGCTTTCTTT.